This record covers a single TCR beta chain. The antigen it binds to is not known. No qualities accompany the bases; no much larger clone lies one base away. These data belong to a study of cytomegalovirus exposure and HLA in healthy donors (dated by TCRdb to 2016 to 2017). For the wider study: An earlier analysis of 587 of the donors reported 276 Gb of sequence data and 117 million unique TCR beta sequences obtained from about 170 million T cells. Roughly 320 gigabases of sequencing data and tens of millions of unique TCR sequences made up an early release that covered under 750 HLA-typed donors. Of the roughly 400 genotyped donors, approximately 82% fell in the genetic ancestry cluster associated with self-reported Caucasian donors. The aim of the study was to test whether cataloging public T cell receptors could identify signatures of past pathogen exposure. The T cell repertoires of several hundred subjects were profiled by immunosequencing and related to cytomegalovirus serostatus. In addition to the first cohort of 666 subjects, a separate validation cohort of under 150 different subjects was used. To predict cytomegalovirus infection status, the study combined high-throughput TCR immunosequencing, statistical association of individual TCRs with disease status, and machine learning. To study patterns of TCR occurrence, a later analysis re-analyzed previously published TCR beta repertoires from just over 650 donors and added high-resolution HLA genotyping. In the later analysis, no new phenotypic data were used to find candidate immune exposures; instead, reliance was placed on TCR beta sequences and their occurrence across donors. In an earlier analysis of 550 to 700 of the donors, high-throughput TCR beta sequencing was used to judge whether each TCR beta V gene segment behaved as functional or pseudogenic. Alongside the repertoire data, information on donor age, sex, ethnicity and CMV serostatus was compiled. A later genetic analysis took genome-wide SNP genotypes for 398 of the 666 donors and used that subset as a discovery cohort. All discovery cohort repertoires had been generated using a single sequencing platform. HLA typing covered class I and class II loci at four-digit resolution. The number of donors typed differed by locus, with roughly 629-640 for A, B, C, DRB1 and DQB1, 522 for DQA1, nearly 610 for DPA1, and 450 to 480 for DPB1. Four or five DR-DQ haplotypes were handled as single units for association and clustering because linkage in the cohort was strong. On average, roughly 200,000 unique TCR beta nucleotide sequences were sequenced per donor among some 420 genotyped donors of the cohort, with 15% to 20% of those sequences being non-productive. The paper as a whole reports these results and caveats: A further reported finding was that TCR beta sequences accurately predicted the HLA-A and HLA-B alleles for most subjects in the first cohort. While some public TCRs were present in many individuals, most TCR sequences turned up only very rarely across donors. The classifier was reported to diagnose cytomegalovirus status with high specificity and sensitivity in both the original cohort and the validation cohort. Linkage disequilibrium might explain the correlated functional status among segregating V segments, but an unknown experimental factor could not be ruled out. The presence/absence analyses assumed that sequencing depth was roughly uniform across donors, and that assumption may not be true. An association between a missense DCLRE1C variant and V-gene and J-gene trimming of TCR beta chains was found in a later genetic analysis and replicated in an independent cohort. A cluster of highly shared sequence variants was judged likely to represent a technical artifact of the sequencing pipeline. Because HLA typing was missing for some donors at each locus, association tests included only the typed subset. In a later genetic analysis, fewer N-insertions in productive TCRs were reported among donors in an Asian-associated ancestry cluster than the roughly 710-donor mean. The cohort was sequenced for TCR beta chains only, and without alpha or paired-chain data the features that could be detected were limited. Assigning TCR associations to individual alleles was difficult when HLA alleles, especially DR and DQ, strongly co-occurred. An earlier analysis of around 540 of the donors showed that most TCR beta V segments appeared in productive rearrangements either about 87% or about 30% of the time, which broadly matched IMGT annotations. Because counts were too low, more than 15 rarely observed V segments, including chromosome 9 orphons, were excluded from the earlier analysis of a few hundred of the donors. Three of the identified cytomegalovirus-associated TCR beta chains were confirmed in vitro to be specific for cytomegalovirus antigens. Some IMGT-functional V segments, including TRBV6-2 and TRBV6-3, could not be told apart with the 87-base-pair reads, so those segments were excluded. A later analysis found that most CMV-associated TCR beta chains appeared HLA-restricted, with HLA associations seemingly driven largely by CMV exposure. Specific HLA alleles were associated with 15,000 to 20,000 TCR beta sequences at a false discovery rate of 0.05 in a later analysis. In a later analysis, the rate of TCR association differed among HLA loci, with DRB1 alleles having the most associated TCRs and HLA-C alleles having the fewest. For the cohort, immune exposure information was limited to CMV serostatus. A later analysis reported that several top co-occurrence clusters appeared linked to parvovirus B19, influenza, CMV and Epstein-Barr virus. A total of 150 to 200 TCR beta chains were listed by the study as associated with cytomegalovirus. A later analysis found that HLA-associated TCR beta chains were more clonally expanded and had lower generation probabilities than equally common non-associated chains. The authors suggested that the approach could potentially be generalized to other disease states and immunological phenotypes.

Libraries were constructed by the immunoSEQ multiplex PCR assay. A mixture of 60 forward primers for TCR Vbeta segments and 13 reverse primers for TCR Jbeta segments was used in the multiplex PCR. Amplification of the CDR3 region of rearranged TCR beta genes was performed with a multiplex PCR assay on genomic DNA. The Illumina HiSeq System was used to sequence the amplified TCR beta libraries as 87-base-pair reads. Per the authors' processing: A later analysis tallied 75 million to 95 million unique TCR beta chains across the 666 repertoires, and about 10 million of those chains were shared by two or more donors. To remove PCR and sequencing errors, raw reads were error-corrected and collapsed into unique sequences using a nearest-neighbor algorithm that merged closely related sequences. Alignment of CDR3 sequences to IMGT reference sequences was used to assign V, D and J gene segments. Each retained sequence needed at least a six-nucleotide match to both a V gene segment and a J gene segment. A rearrangement was called productive if the CDR3 had no stop codons and remained in frame with V and J, and every other rearrangement was called non-productive. Following IMGT convention, CDR3 was defined as the stretch from the second conserved V-encoded cysteine up to the conserved J-encoded phenylalanine. Sequences without an unambiguous match to a single V gene segment were excluded from the earlier analysis of about 600 of the donors. In an earlier analysis of approximately 590 of the donors, a V segment was called functional when productive rearrangements were above 56.7%, and segregating when the standard deviation between donors exceeded 5%. A statistical classification framework was built to diagnose cytomegalovirus status from the catalog of TCR beta chain sequences. V and J gene assignment, in a later analysis, came from comparing TCR nucleotide sequences with IMGT/GENE-DB human TR gene sequences. The TCRdist pipeline was used in a later analysis to assign CDR3 sequences and most-parsimonious VDJ recombination scenarios. A later analysis defined each TCR beta chain by its CDR3 amino acid sequence plus V-gene family, and excluded reads lacking a unique V-gene family. To address suspected cross-contamination and a sequencing artifact, a later analysis removed several hundred highly shared, low-generation-probability nucleotide sequences. For each public chain, a later analysis derived a clonal expansion index from normalized ranks of inferred template counts within each repertoire. A later analysis computed generation probabilities with a VDJ recombination model fitted to out-of-frame rearrangements, and checked the results against IGoR. Hypergeometric tests were used in a later analysis to score TCR-TCR, TCR-HLA and TCR-CMV co-occurrence, with a repertoire-size bias correction applied to the TCR pairs. To estimate false discovery rates, a later analysis permuted the HLA or CMV assignments 20 times. In a later analysis, co-occurring TCRs were grouped using DBSCAN, with TCRdist sequence similarity added in when clustering inside HLA-allele-positive subsets. Repertoires with fewer than 30,000 or more than 120,000 public chains, plus five repertoires with anomalous nucleotide sharing, were excluded from co-occurrence clustering. TCRdb retrieved this table from immuneACCESS and kept in-frame rearrangements only. Not all clones are present; in checked studies, unresolved V genes account for under half, and no reason is known for the remainder. Clone size and V and J calls were adopted from that table, with D and trimming inferred from the DNA. The sample table shows 150,000 to 200,000 clones, and under 85% are seen once. The ten largest clones represent 4% to 6% of the sample.

In total, more than 500 healthy bone marrow donors made up the cohort. All cohort members were sampled while nominally healthy, although unrecorded immune exposures were likely present. The donor tested CMV seronegative and was one of the 352 seronegative cohort members. A peripheral blood sample was collected from each donor, and TCR beta sequencing was performed on peripheral blood mononuclear cells. The Qiagen DNeasy Blood Extraction Kit was used to extract genomic DNA from the blood cell samples. There are 14 amino acids in the CDR3, from cysteine to phenylalanine inclusive. Only the CDR3 DNA stays, 42 bases, in frame from base 1. V was cut back by 1 base and J by 2 bases, leaving a gap of 8 bases between them. As encoded in the germline V gene, CDR1 is MDHEN while CDR2 is SYDVKM.

The origin of this receptor is a young man in good health and CMV-seronegative. Rearrangement joined TRBV28 to TRBJ1-2; TRBD1 is perhaps the D gene, given 5 matching bases. The sequencing input was PBMCs. The CDR3: CASSLLRQNYGYTF. At the DNA level, the sequence is TGTGCCAGCAGTTTATTGCGACAGAACTATGGCTACACCTTC.